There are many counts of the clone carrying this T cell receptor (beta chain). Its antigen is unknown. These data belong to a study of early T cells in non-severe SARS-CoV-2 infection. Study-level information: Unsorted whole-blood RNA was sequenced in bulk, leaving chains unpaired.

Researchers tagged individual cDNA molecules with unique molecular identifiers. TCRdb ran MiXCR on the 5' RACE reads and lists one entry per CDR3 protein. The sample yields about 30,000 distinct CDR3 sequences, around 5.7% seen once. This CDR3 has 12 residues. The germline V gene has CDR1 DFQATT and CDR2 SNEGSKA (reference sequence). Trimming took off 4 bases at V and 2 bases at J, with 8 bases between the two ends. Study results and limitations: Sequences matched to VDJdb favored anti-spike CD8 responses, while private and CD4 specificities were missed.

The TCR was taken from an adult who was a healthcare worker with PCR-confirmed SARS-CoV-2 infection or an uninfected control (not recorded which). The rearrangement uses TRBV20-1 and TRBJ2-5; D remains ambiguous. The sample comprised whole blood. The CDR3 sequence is CSAMADQETQYF. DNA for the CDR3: TGCAGTGCTATGGCGGATCAAGAGACCCAGTACTTC.